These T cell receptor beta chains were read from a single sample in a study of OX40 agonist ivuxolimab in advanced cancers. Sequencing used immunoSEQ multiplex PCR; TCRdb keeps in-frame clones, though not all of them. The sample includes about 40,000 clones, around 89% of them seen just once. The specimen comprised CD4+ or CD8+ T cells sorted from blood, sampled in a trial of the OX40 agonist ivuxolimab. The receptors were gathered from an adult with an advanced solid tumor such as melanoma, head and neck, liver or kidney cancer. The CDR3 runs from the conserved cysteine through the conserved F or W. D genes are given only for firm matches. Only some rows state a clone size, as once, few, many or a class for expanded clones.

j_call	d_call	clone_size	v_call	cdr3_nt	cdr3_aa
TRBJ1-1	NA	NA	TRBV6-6	TGTGCCAGCAGTGATACAGGGTACCTGAACACTGAAGCTTTCTTT	CASSDTGYLNTEAFF
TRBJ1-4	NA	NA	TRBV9	TGTGCCAGCAGCGTAGGGGGGGCGTTCGTTGCAACTAATGAAAAACTGTTTTTT	CASSVGGAFVATNEKLFF
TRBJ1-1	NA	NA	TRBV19	TGTGCCAGTAGTATAGGGCCAGGCATTGAAGCTTTCTTT	CASSIGPGIEAFF
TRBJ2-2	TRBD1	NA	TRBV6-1	TGTGCCAGCATTGGGACAGGGGACACCGGGGAGCTGTTTTTT	CASIGTGDTGELFF
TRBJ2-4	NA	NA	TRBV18	TGTGCCAGCTCACCAGTTCGGGGGGCAAACATTCAGTACTTC	CASSPVRGANIQYF
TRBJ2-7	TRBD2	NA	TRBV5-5	TGTGCCAGCAGCCCTTTTAGCGGGACCTCCTACGAGCAGTACTTC	CASSPFSGTSYEQYF
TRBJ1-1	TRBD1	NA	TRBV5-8	TGTGCCAGCAGCTTAGCCCGGACAGGGGGGTTCCTCATGAACACTGAAGCTTTCTTT	CASSLARTGGFLMNTEAFF
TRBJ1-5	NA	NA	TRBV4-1	TGCGCCAGCAGCCATCTCCCTACAGGGTCCTTTGGCAATCAGCCCCAGCATTTT	CASSHLPTGSFGNQPQHF
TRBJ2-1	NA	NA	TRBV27	TGTGCCAGCAGTAGCGGCAACTCCTACAATGAGCAGTTCTTC	CASSSGNSYNEQFF
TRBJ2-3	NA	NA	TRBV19	TGTGCCAGTAGTATATCTACAGTAAGCACAGATACGCAGTATTTT	CASSISTVSTDTQYF
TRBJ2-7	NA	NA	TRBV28	TGTGCCAGCAGCCGTATCGCGGGGACCTTATACTTC	CASSRIAGTLYF
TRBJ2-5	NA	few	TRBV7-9	TGTGCCAGCAGCTTGGTGGGACTCCAGTGGGAGACCCAGTACTTC	CASSLVGLQWETQYF
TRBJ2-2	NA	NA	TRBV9	TGTGCCAGCAGCGTAGTGTTTGACACCGGGGAGCTGTTTTTT	CASSVVFDTGELFF
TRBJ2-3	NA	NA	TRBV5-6	TGTGCCAGCAGCCCCGCGAGGTCCTGGGGCACAGATACGCAGTATTTT	CASSPARSWGTDTQYF
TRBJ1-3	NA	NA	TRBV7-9	TGTGCCAGCAGCCCCTGGTCCTCACAAGGAAACACCATATATTTT	CASSPWSSQGNTIYF
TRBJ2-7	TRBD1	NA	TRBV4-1	TGCGCCAGCAGCCAAGAAAGGACAGGGTCCTACGAGCAGTACTTC	CASSQERTGSYEQYF
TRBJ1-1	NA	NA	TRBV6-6	TGTGCCAGCAGCCCCGCCGGGACGGAAACTTTCTTT	CASSPAGTETFF
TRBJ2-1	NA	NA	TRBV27	TGTGCCAGCAGTTTGGCGAGCTCCTACAATGAGCAGTTCTTC	CASSLASSYNEQFF
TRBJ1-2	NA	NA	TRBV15	TGTGCCACCAGCAGAGATCGGGGCTATGGCTACACCTTC	CATSRDRGYGYTF
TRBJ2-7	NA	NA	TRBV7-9	TGTGCCAGCAGCTTCCAGTCCAGGCCACCCCACGAGCAGTACTTC	CASSFQSRPPHEQYF
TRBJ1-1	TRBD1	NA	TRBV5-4	TGTGCCAGCAAACGACAGGGAAACACTGAAGCTTTCTTT	CASKRQGNTEAFF
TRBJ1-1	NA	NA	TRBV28	TGTGCCAGCAGGGGGTGGGGAAACACTGAAGCTTTCTTT	CASRGWGNTEAFF
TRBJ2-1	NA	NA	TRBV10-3	TGTGCCATCAGTGAGTCGTCGGCCCAGGCGTCCAATGAGCAGTTCTTC	CAISESSAQASNEQFF
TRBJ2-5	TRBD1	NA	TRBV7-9	TGTGCCAGCAGCTTAGTACCGGGACAGGGGTCAGAGACCCAGTACTTC	CASSLVPGQGSETQYF
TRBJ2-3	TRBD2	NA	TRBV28	TGTGCCAGCAGTAGAAGACTAGCGGGGACAAAGACAGATACGCAGTATTTT	CASSRRLAGTKTDTQYF
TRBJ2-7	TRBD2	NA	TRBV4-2	TGTGCCAGCAGCTCTCCTGGGACTAGCGGGTACGAGCAGTACTTC	CASSSPGTSGYEQYF
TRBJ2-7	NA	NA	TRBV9	TGTGCCAGCACCAAGGGGGGGGTCCCCTACGAGCAGTACTTC	CASTKGGVPYEQYF
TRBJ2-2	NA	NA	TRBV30	TGTGCCTGGAGTGCCCCCGCCGGAGAAGGCACCGGGGAGCTGTTTTTT	CAWSAPAGEGTGELFF
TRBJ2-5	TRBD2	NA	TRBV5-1	TGCGCCAGCAGCTTAATCTTAGCGGGAGGGCCGGAAGAGACCCAGTACTTC	CASSLILAGGPEETQYF
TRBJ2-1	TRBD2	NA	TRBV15	TGTGCCACCATAACTAGCGGGTCATCCAATGAGCAGTTCTTC	CATITSGSSNEQFF
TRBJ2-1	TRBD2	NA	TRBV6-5	TGTGCCAGCAGCCAAGAGCGGGAGTATTACAATGAGCAGTTCTTC	CASSQEREYYNEQFF
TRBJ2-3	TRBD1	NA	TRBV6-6	TGTGCCAACACCGAGACAGGGGGAGCAGATACGCAGTATTTT	CANTETGGADTQYF
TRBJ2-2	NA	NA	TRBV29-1	TGCAGCGTTGGGACAACGAACACCGGGGAGCTGTTTTTT	CSVGTTNTGELFF
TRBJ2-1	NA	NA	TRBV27	TGTGCCAGCAGTTTATCTGGCGGAGCCTACAATGAGCAGTTCTTC	CASSLSGGAYNEQFF
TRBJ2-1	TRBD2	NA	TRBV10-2	TGCGCCACCCGGACTAGCGACACCTACAATGAGCAGTTCTTC	CATRTSDTYNEQFF
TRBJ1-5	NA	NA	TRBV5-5	TGTGCCAGCAGCTCTAGGGGATTGGGCAATCAGCCCCAGCATTTT	CASSSRGLGNQPQHF
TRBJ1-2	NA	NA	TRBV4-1	TGCGCCAGCAGCCAAGATCCCTCAGGGGCGGGTGGTTACACCTTC	CASSQDPSGAGGYTF
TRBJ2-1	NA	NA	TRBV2	TGTGCCAGCAGTCCAACACTGCGGGATAGGGAGCAGTTCTTC	CASSPTLRDREQFF
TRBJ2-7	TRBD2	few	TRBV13	TGTGCCAGCAGCTTAAGGGAGGGCAGATACGAGCAGTACTTC	CASSLREGRYEQYF